The sequence of this T cell receptor (beta chain) was determined in a study of CD8 T cells in ankylosing spondylitis. The germline gives CDR1 MDHEN, CDR2 SYDVKM. The ends were cut back, 10 bases at V and 0 bases at J, with 9 bases in the middle. The CDR3 is 13 residues long. This clonotype was seen ten or more times. Its cognate antigen is unknown. Researchers built TCR beta libraries using quantitative 5'-RACE with molecular barcodes. TCRdb re-analysed the 5' RACE reads in MiXCR, keeping a single row per CDR3 protein. The sample consists of 500,000 to 650,000 distinct CDR3 sequences, less than 6% of them appearing once. The study, taken as a whole, reports: The study identified a TCR beta motif of seven or eight highly homologous variants that appeared characteristic of ankylosing spondylitis blood.

This chain uses TRBV28 with TRBJ2-2, with no clear D. The TCR originated in a male donor with ankylosing spondylitis. The specimen was blood, either unsorted or a sorted T cell fraction (not recorded which). DNA for the CDR3: TGTGCCACCGGCAGCTCGAACACCGGGGAGCTGTTTTTT. This encodes CATGSSNTGELFF.